This T cell receptor (beta chain) appears in the sequencing data of a study of blood T cell repertoires in COVID-19. The protocol was immunoSEQ multiplex PCR, while the TCRdb copy is restricted to in-frame clones and leaves out a portion. The sample records 200,000 to 250,000 clones, under 90% being singletons. Only one count was recorded for this clone. Material: peripheral blood. This TCR derives from an elderly woman with COVID-19, enrolled during active disease.

CDR3 in amino acids: CASSPRAGDTEAFF. The CDR3, as DNA: TGTGCCAGCTCACCCCGAGCAGGTGACACTGAAGCTTTCTTT. The gene calls are TRBV18 and TRBJ1-1; D ambiguous. The germline V gene has CDR1 KGHSH and CDR2 LQKENI. The CDR3 has 14 residues. V lost 3 bases and J lost 3, with 11 bases in between.